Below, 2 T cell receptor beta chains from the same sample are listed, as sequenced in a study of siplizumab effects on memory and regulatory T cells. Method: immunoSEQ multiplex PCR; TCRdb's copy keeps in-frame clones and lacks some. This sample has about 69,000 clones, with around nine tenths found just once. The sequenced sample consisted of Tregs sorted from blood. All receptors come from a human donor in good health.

Here the CDR3 reads CASSVRASNTGELFF. In DNA, the CDR3 is TGTGCCAGCAGCGTAAGAGCTTCGAACACCGGGGAGCTGTTTTTT. The chain employs TRBV9 and TRBJ2-2; no firm D call. Germline CDR1 and CDR2: SGDLS and YYNGEE. This CDR3 has 15 residues. Trimming stripped 1 base from V and 0 bases from J, with 7 bases between.

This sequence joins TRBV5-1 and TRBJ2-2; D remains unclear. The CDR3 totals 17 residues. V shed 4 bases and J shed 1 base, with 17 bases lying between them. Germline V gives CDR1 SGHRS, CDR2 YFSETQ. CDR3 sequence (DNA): TGCGCCAGCAGCCCCAGGTTTGGGCCGCAGAACACCGGGGAGCTGTTTTTT. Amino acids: CASSPRFGPQNTGELFF.